Shown below are 2 T cell receptor beta chains from a single sample sequenced in a study of CD8 T cells in ankylosing spondylitis. TCRdb passed the 5' RACE reads through MiXCR, listing each CDR3 protein once. The top ten clones hold around 13% of a sample with about 360,000 distinct CDR3 sequences, approximately 22% of them seen once. Input material: blood, either unsorted or a sorted T cell fraction (not recorded which). All receptors derive from a male donor with ankylosing spondylitis or in good health (not recorded which).

This clonotype was counted at least ten times. This chain links TRBV20-1 with TRBJ2-1; TRBD2 matches at 9 bases. This CDR3 comprises 15 residues. Trimming at V came to 0 bases and at J to 2 bases, leaving 2 bases not matched to a gene. CDR1 and CDR2 from the germline V gene are DFQATT and SNEGSKA (reference sequence). The CDR3 is CSARDLAGPYNEQFF. The CDR3 DNA reads as TGCAGTGCTAGAGATCTAGCGGGGCCCTACAATGAGCAGTTCTTC.

The V gene is TRBV6-1, the J gene TRBJ1-5; D unclear. Germline values: CDR1 MNHNS, CDR2 SASEGT. Trimming shortened V by 10 bases and J by 4 bases, and 5 bases separated the two germline ends. The CDR3 consists of 10 residues. The CDR3 nucleotides read TGTGCCACAGCGAATCAGCCCCAGCATTTT. This translates into CATANQPQHF.